This T cell receptor beta chain was recovered during a study of blood T cell repertoires in COVID-19. The wider study: Sources were T cells, B-cell-depleted T cells, or PBMCs; the material itself was cDNA or gDNA.

Per the original data handling: Nucleated cell counts were estimated from reference gene primer amplification. Clones were sequenced by immunoSEQ multiplex PCR, and TCRdb holds only the in-frame ones, with some missing. Clonal size and the V and J genes are those of that table, whereas D and trimming came from the DNA. The top ten hold less than 7.5% of the sample, which has 200,000 to 250,000 clones, roughly 90% seen once. Germline trimming cut 0 bases from V and 10 bases from J; bases unmatched to any gene: 4. CDR3 length: 15 amino acids. The germline V gene has CDR1 LGHNA and CDR2 YSLEER. The receptor was derived from a man aged 55 to 70 who had recovered from COVID-19. The gene calls are TRBV4-3 and TRBJ1-6; 9 nucleotides line up with TRBD1. The sequenced sample consisted of peripheral blood. CDR3 loop: CASSQEVQGASPLHF. The DNA of the CDR3 is TGCGCCAGCAGCCAAGAGGTACAGGGGGCCTCACCCCTCCACTTT.